One sample yielded the 18 T cell receptor beta chains listed below, sequenced in a study of OX40 agonist ivuxolimab in advanced cancers. Some clones are missing from TCRdb's copy, which holds only in-frame ones; the method was immunoSEQ multiplex PCR. The sample includes 90,000 to 100,000 clones, roughly 89% of them seen just once. This sample comprised CD4+ or CD8+ T cells sorted from blood, obtained in a trial of the OX40 agonist ivuxolimab. The receptors derive from an adult with an advanced solid tumor such as melanoma, head and neck, liver or kidney cancer.

This rearrangement joins TRBV19 to TRBJ2-5; D gene uncertain. The CDR3 extends over 13 amino acids. Trimming cost V 4 bases and J 3 bases, with 9 bases left between them. Per the germline V gene, CDR1 is LNHDA and CDR2 is SQIVND (reference sequence). CDR3 in amino acids: CASSNLQKETQYF. As DNA, the CDR3 is TGTGCCAGTAGTAACTTACAGAAAGAGACCCAGTACTTC.

The chain is built from TRBV6-5 and TRBJ1-2, with 8 positions matching TRBD1. The germline V gene encodes CDR1 MNHEY and CDR2 SVGAGI. The CDR3 has 13 amino acids. With V trimmed by 5 bases and J by 4 bases, 3 bases remained unmatched. CDR3 nucleotide sequence: TGTGCCAGCAGTCGAACAGGGGGCTATGGCTACACCTTC. It encodes CASSRTGGYGYTF.

The chain couples TRBV2 to TRBJ2-1; no firm D call. Trimming stripped 2 bases from V and 7 bases from J, with 6 bases between. Per germline, CDR1 SNHLY and CDR2 FYNNEI. This CDR3 spans 12 amino acids. The CDR3 coding sequence is TGTGCCAGCAGTGAATCCCGTAATGAGCAGTTCTTC. This gives the protein CASSESRNEQFF. Full variable domain (outside the CDR3, taken from reference TRBV2 and TRBJ2-1): EPEVTQTPSHQVTQMGQEVILRCVPISNHLYFYWYRQILGQKVEFLVSFYNNEISEKSEIFDDQFSVERPDGSNFTLKIRSTKLEDSAMYFCASSESRNEQFFGPGTRLTVL.

This clone was seen a few times. The genes are TRBV5-8 and TRBJ2-7, with 7 bases aligning to TRBD2. This CDR3 has 15 amino acids. V dropped 2 bases and J dropped 3; count of bases not matched to a gene: 8. From germline, CDR1 is SGHTS and CDR2 YDEGEE. Here the CDR3 DNA reads TGTGCCAGCAGCTTCTTGACTAGCCGCGTCTACGAGCAGTACTTC. Translation gives CASSFLTSRVYEQYF.

The J gene is TRBJ2-5, the V gene TRBV18, with D tentatively TRBD1 (6 bases). This CDR3 has 16 residues. Germline CDR1 and CDR2: KGHSH and LQKENI. Deletions cut 0 bases from V and 5 bases from J, with 16 bases between. CDR3 sequence: CASSPPEAGATETQYF. The CDR3 DNA sequence: TGTGCCAGCTCACCACCTGAGGCAGGGGCTACGGAGACCCAGTACTTC.

The gene calls are TRBV11-2 and TRBJ2-1; TRBD1 aligns across 10 bases. V lost 3 bases, J lost 4 bases, and 3 bases stayed unmatched. The CDR3 consists of 15 residues. CDR1 SGHAT and CDR2 FQNNGV come from the germline V gene. CDR3: CASSFRDRGYNEQFF. The CDR3 nucleotides read TGTGCCAGCAGCTTCCGGGACAGGGGTTACAATGAGCAGTTCTTC.

This sequence joins TRBV10-3 and TRBJ1-1; D is perhaps TRBD1 (5 bases). V was cut by 3 bases and J by 7 bases, with 12 bases left in between. From germline, CDR1 is ENHRY and CDR2 SYGVKD. This CDR3 is built from 13 residues. CDR3: CAISDGGRYEAFF. CDR3 nucleotides: TGTGCCATCAGTGATGGGGGACGCTATGAAGCTTTCTTT.

The CDR3 here is CASSLERGLYGYTF. The CDR3 bases are TGTGCCAGCAGTTTAGAGAGGGGGCTGTATGGCTACACCTTC. This chain uses TRBV27 with TRBJ1-2; 7 bases line up with TRBD1. The CDR3 runs to 14 residues. V lost 2 bases, J lost 5 bases, and 5 bases stayed unmatched. Looked up from germline, CDR1 is MNHEY and CDR2 is SMNVEV (reference sequence).

The chain employs TRBV5-8 and TRBJ1-3; no definite D call. With 0 bases removed from V and 4 bases from J, the gap between germline ends came to 11 bases. Germline V gene lookup returns CDR1 SGHTS and CDR2 YDEGEE. CDR3 length: 15 amino acids. CDR3 nucleotide sequence: TGTGCCAGCAGCTTGGATACGGCTCGAGGAAACACCATATATTTT. Its translation is CASSLDTARGNTIYF. Combining the CDR3 with reference TRBV5-8 and TRBJ1-3 gives the whole variable domain EAGVTQSPTHLIKTRGQQATLRCSPISGHTSVYWYQQALGLGLQFLLWYDEGEERNRGNFPPRFSGRQFPNYSSELNVNALELEDSALYLCASSLDTARGNTIYFGEGSWLTVV.

The rearrangement joins TRBV27 to TRBJ1-1; D call uncertain. Germline-derived CDR1 and CDR2 are MNHEY and SMNVEV (reference sequence). With 6 bases removed from V and 2 bases from J, the gap between germline ends came to 13 bases. CDR3 length: 14 amino acids. The CDR3 DNA sequence: TGTGCCAGCAGACCGTGGAGTTCTAACACTGAAGCTTTCTTT. Its protein is CASRPWSSNTEAFF.

The chain has TRBV7-9 and TRBJ1-1; D is ambiguous. CDR3 length equals 13 residues. V was pared by 3 bases and J by 4 bases, with 9 bases between. Germline V gene data show CDR1 as SEHNR and CDR2 as FQNEAQ (reference sequence). CDR3 DNA sequence: TGTGCCAGCAGCTTGACCGTCTCCACTGAAGCTTTCTTT. Amino acid sequence: CASSLTVSTEAFF.

This clone was observed a handful of times. The chain employs TRBV28 and TRBJ2-5, with 12 bases that match TRBD2. Germline CDR1 and CDR2: MDHEN and SYDVKM. The junction had 11 bases not matched to a gene; V was cut back by 5 bases and J by 4 bases. There are 17 residues in the CDR3. The DNA for the CDR3 is TGTGCCAGCAGTCTCCTCTCTAGCGGGAGGGCCGTAGAGACCCAGTACTTC. Translation gives CASSLLSSGRAVETQYF.

The rearrangement uses TRBV11-2 and TRBJ2-1; 11 bases agree with TRBD2. V was clipped by 5 bases and J by 3 bases; unmatched bases: 9. CDR3 length equals 17 residues. Germline V lookup: CDR1 SGHAT, CDR2 FQNNGV. The chain's CDR3 is CASSPQTSGTVYNEQFF. CDR3 in DNA: TGTGCCAGCAGCCCGCAGACTAGCGGGACGGTCTACAATGAGCAGTTCTTC.

The V and J genes are TRBV27 and TRBJ2-7; D gene ambiguous. From germline, CDR1 is MNHEY and CDR2 SMNVEV (reference sequence). The CDR3 consists of 15 residues. Trimming took 6 bases from V and 2 from J, leaving 17 bases between them. In DNA, the CDR3 is TGTGCCAGCAGATCGTCCGGCGACGCGACCTACGAGCAGTACTTC. Protein sequence: CASRSSGDATYEQYF.

This clone occurred once. The CDR3 loop reads CASSLGRGRDLLHF. As DNA, the CDR3 is TGTGCCAGCAGCTTGGGCAGGGGCCGGGATCTCCTCCACTTT. The V and J genes are TRBV7-9 and TRBJ1-6, with D perhaps TRBD1 (6 bases). This CDR3 is built from 14 residues. V lost 3 bases to trimming and J lost 15 bases, with 18 bases between them. Germline V gene data show CDR1 as SEHNR and CDR2 as FQNEAQ (reference sequence).

The genes are TRBV11-3 and TRBJ2-3, with 7 bases identical to TRBD2. The germline gives CDR1 SGHNT, CDR2 YENEEA. The CDR3 has 14 amino acids. V was pared by 3 bases and J by 2 bases, with 2 bases of the junction left unmatched. The CDR3 bases are TGTGCCAGCAGCTTCGGGGGGATCACAGATACGCAGTATTTT. It translates to CASSFGGITDTQYF.

V gene TRBV5-6 combines with J gene TRBJ2-7; 7 bases fit TRBD2. V dropped 3 bases and J dropped 9; count of bases not matched to a gene: 15. The CDR3 totals 15 residues. Germline CDR1 is SGHDT and CDR2 is YYEEEE. The DNA of the CDR3 is TGTGCCAGCAGCTCCCGACTAGCCGGGGGGTATGGGCAGTACTTC. This encodes CASSSRLAGGYGQYF.

CDR3 sequence reads: CASSRTSGDSTNEKLFF. The CDR3, as DNA: TGTGCCAGCAGCCGCACTTCCGGGGATTCAACTAATGAAAAACTGTTTTTT. The chain carries TRBV7-9 and TRBJ1-4; D is unresolved. Per germline, CDR1 SEHNR and CDR2 FQNEAQ (reference sequence). CDR3 length equals 17 residues. Trimming pared 5 bases from V and 0 bases from J, leaving 16 bases between.